A selection of T cell receptor beta chains follows, all from one sample in a study of naive and memory T cell subsets. One entry per CDR3 protein, called by TCRdb with MiXCR from the 5' RACE reads. The sample comprises 20,000 to 25,000 distinct CDR3 sequences, about 4% of which are singletons, and 7% to 10% rests with the top ten. All receptors come from a male donor in good health. Each CDR3 is given with its conserved first and last residue. The D gene is left open where the match is weak. Size is stated as how often the clone was seen (once, few, many) or a class if it is expanded.

>TRBV5-1|many|TRBJ2-1|-
CASASGKDNEQFF
TGCGCCAGCGCGTCAGGGAAGGACAATGAGCAGTTCTTC
>TRBV11-2|many|TRBJ2-7|-
CASSFMRLEGYEQYF
TGTGCCAGCAGCTTTATGAGGCTAGAGGGATACGAGCAGTACTTC
>TRBV27|many|TRBJ1-2|-
CASSLRDGDLNYGYTF
TGTGCCAGCAGTTTAAGGGACGGAGATCTTAACTATGGCTACACCTTC
>TRBV19|many|TRBJ2-6|-
CASRGSRTGSGANVLTF
TGTGCCAGTAGGGGGTCCCGGACGGGGTCTGGGGCCAACGTCCTGACTTTC
>TRBV12-3/TRBV12-4|many|TRBJ2-2|TRBD2
CASSPGLASTGELFF
TGTGCCAGCAGTCCCGGACTAGCGAGCACCGGGGAGCTGTTTTTT
>TRBV28|many|TRBJ2-7|-
CASSLPTGTPLYEQYF
TGTGCCAGCAGTTTACCCACCGGGACTCCACTTTACGAGCAGTACTTC
>TRBV20-1|many|TRBJ1-1|-
CSAVTGNTEAFF
TGCAGTGCTGTGACAGGGAACACTGAAGCTTTCTTT
>TRBV7-2|many|TRBJ2-7|TRBD1
CASRSTGTGHYEQYF
TGTGCCAGCAGATCTACCGGGACAGGGCACTACGAGCAGTACTTC
>TRBV5-1|many|TRBJ2-2|TRBD2
CASSSGPSGTSAGELFF
TGCGCCAGCAGCTCCGGGCCTTCCGGGACTAGCGCCGGGGAGCTGTTTTTT
>TRBV6-2/TRBV6-3|many|TRBJ2-5|-
CASSFSRTGTQETQYF
TGTGCCAGCAGCTTCTCCCGGACTGGAACCCAAGAGACCCAGTACTTC
>TRBV6-5|many|TRBJ2-5|-
CASSYSTLGAVTQYF
TGTGCCAGCAGTTACTCGACGTTGGGGGCGGTGACCCAGTACTTC
>TRBV7-2|many|TRBJ2-1|TRBD2
CASSPPGGRDNEQFF
TGTGCCAGCAGCCCGCCGGGAGGAAGAGATAATGAGCAGTTCTTC
>TRBV4-1|many|TRBJ2-6|TRBD2
CASSQVFASGSPGGANVLTF
TGCGCCAGCAGCCAAGTTTTTGCTAGCGGGAGTCCTGGTGGGGCCAACGTCCTGACTTTC
>TRBV12-3/TRBV12-4|many|TRBJ1-5|-
CASETAGSNQPQHF
TGTGCCAGTGAAACAGCGGGGAGCAATCAGCCCCAGCATTTT